The 27 T cell receptor beta chains reported below all come from one sample, sequenced in a study of human T cells and chemical hapten exposure. Time point meaning: pre-sensitization, week 0. Treatment reported: therapeutic diphenylcyclopropenone sensitization with weekly scalp DPC. Via MiXCR, TCRdb re-called the RACE reads, giving one row per CDR3 protein. In the table there are 300,000 to 450,000 distinct CDR3 sequences, about 5% of which are singletons. This sample comprised whole blood, obtained in connection with sensitization to the hapten diphenylcyclopropenone (DPC). These receptors all come from a woman younger than 30 with alopecia areata. Some clones in this sample may be carry-over from other donors' samples.

The chain couples TRBV4-3 to TRBJ1-4; 8 nucleotides match TRBD1. This CDR3 comprises 18 residues. After removal of 2 bases from V and 0 bases from J, the junction contained 8 bases not matched to a gene. The germline V gene has CDR1 LGHNA and CDR2 YSLEER. The CDR3 bases are TGCGCCAGCAGCCAACTTGACAGGGGTGGGGCAACTAATGAAAAACTGTTTTTT. As protein: CASSQLDRGGATNEKLFF.

The table lists this clonotype with many counts. V gene TRBV6-5 combines with J gene TRBJ2-3; TRBD2 aligns across 10 bases. J lost 3 bases, V lost 2 bases, and 8 bases had no gene match. This CDR3 spans 17 amino acids. CDR1 and CDR2 from the germline V gene are MNHEY and SVGAGI. In DNA, the CDR3 is TGTGCCAGCAGTTACCGGTCCCTAGCGGGGGCGACAGATACGCAGTATTTT. Its protein product is CASSYRSLAGATDTQYF.

This clonotype was detected only a few times. This chain links TRBV11-3 with TRBJ2-3; TRBD2 might be the D (6 bases). The CDR3 covers 13 residues. The V gene lost 4 bases and the J gene lost 4 bases, with 9 bases spanning the gap. The germline V gene has CDR1 SGHNT and CDR2 YENEEA. The CDR3 spells CASSWGGADTQYF. In nucleotides, the CDR3 is TGTGCCAGCAGCTGGGGAGGAGCAGATACGCAGTATTTT.

This clonotype was picked up many times. This chain connects TRBV10-3 to TRBJ2-5, with D hard to call. Deletions cut 10 bases from V and 5 bases from J, with 11 bases between. CDR1 and CDR2 (germline): ENHRY, SYGVKD. The CDR3 has 11 amino acids. The CDR3 sequence is CATDGGETQYF. CDR3 coding DNA: TGTGCCACCGACGGTGGCGAGACCCAGTACTTC.

This clonotype appeared many times. The J gene is TRBJ2-1, the V gene TRBV29-1; tentatively, D is TRBD1 (6 bases). The germline V gene has CDR1 SQVTM and CDR2 ANQGSEA. CDR3 size: 14 residues. V was pared by 2 bases and J by 5 bases, with 13 bases between. As DNA, the CDR3 is TGCAGCGTTGAATTAGCTGGACAGAACAATGAGCAGTTCTTC. Protein product: CSVELAGQNNEQFF.

About this clonotype: This clone may be a read error of a much larger clone one base away. The chain links TRBV4-1 to TRBJ2-3; D is possibly TRBD2 (5 bases). Germline CDR1 and CDR2: MGHRA and YSYEKL. The length of the CDR3 is 15 residues. The CDR3 protein is CASSQDRDNTDTQCF. Here the CDR3 DNA reads TGCGCCAGCAGCCAAGATCGGGATAACACAGATACGCAGTGTTTT.

This clonotype was picked up a small number of times. The rearrangement uses TRBV12-3 or TRBV12-4 and TRBJ1-2; D is possibly TRBD1 (5 bases). Between the trimmed V and J ends, which lost 1 base and 7 bases, there was a span of 10 bases. This CDR3 region has 13 residues. CDR3 amino acids: CASSLEGRGGYTF. Written as DNA, the CDR3 is TGTGCCAGCAGTTTAGAGGGACGCGGTGGCTACACCTTC.

This clonotype was seen at least ten times. The J gene is TRBJ2-1, the V gene TRBV3-1, with a tentative D call TRBD2 (5 bases). The V end was cut by 0 bases, the J end by 6 bases, with 9 bases between. The CDR3 is made up of 14 amino acids. Germline V gene lookup returns CDR1 LGHDT and CDR2 YNNKEL (reference sequence). The CDR3 DNA is TGTGCCAGCAGCCAAGATGCGAGGGTCAATGAGCAGTTCTTC. This encodes CASSQDARVNEQFF.

V usage is TRBV14 and J usage is TRBJ1-1; D is perhaps TRBD1 (5 bases). The germline V gene encodes CDR1 SGHDN and CDR2 FVKESK. Trimming stripped 4 bases from V and 3 bases from J, with 15 bases between. This CDR3 has 15 amino acids. Here the CDR3 DNA reads TGTGCCAGCAGCCTAGAGAGGGGCTCCGACACTGAAGCTTTCTTT. This sequence encodes CASSLERGSDTEAFF.

This clonotype occurred a few times. The chain uses TRBV28 and TRBJ2-7, with a tentative D call TRBD2 (5 bases). Per the germline V gene, CDR1 is MDHEN and CDR2 is SYDVKM. The CDR3 extends over 14 amino acids. Trimming stripped 6 bases from V and 5 bases from J, with 17 bases between. The CDR3 DNA sequence: TGTGCCAGCAGGGCGGGCCGCCGGTGGGACGAGCAGTACTTC. Translation: CASRAGRRWDEQYF.

The genes are TRBV5-1 and TRBJ2-3; D might be TRBD1 (6 bases). The V gene's germline CDR1 is SGHRS and CDR2 YFSETQ. V was trimmed by 5 bases and J by 1 base, leaving 8 bases between them. The CDR3 runs 13 residues. The CDR3 protein is CASRKGGTDTQYF. In DNA form, the CDR3 reads TGCGCCAGCAGAAAGGGGGGCACAGATACGCAGTATTTT.

J is TRBJ1-6 and V is TRBV12-3 or TRBV12-4; D is perhaps TRBD1 (5 bases). The CDR3 runs 17 residues. V lost 6 bases, J lost 0 bases, and 15 bases lay in between. The CDR3 DNA reads TGTGCCAGCAGCCCCTTGGGGGTCCGCTCCTATAATTCACCCCTCCACTTT. Translation: CASSPLGVRSYNSPLHF.

This clonotype has just a few counts. This chain links TRBV24-1 with TRBJ1-5; possible D gene TRBD1, 5 bases. The CDR3 spans 13 residues. Germline V gene sequence: CDR1 KGHDR, CDR2 SFDVKD. Deletions cut 3 bases from V and 4 bases from J, with 6 bases between. For the CDR3, the DNA is TGTGCCACCAGTGATAGGGGAAATCAGCCCCAGCATTTT. It is translated as CATSDRGNQPQHF.

This clonotype was detected ten times or more. CDR3 loop: CATSSENSNQPQHF. DNA of the CDR3: TGTGCCACCAGTAGCGAGAATAGCAATCAGCCCCAGCATTTT. The chain employs TRBV24-1 and TRBJ1-5; D unresolved. Germline V gene data show CDR1 as KGHDR and CDR2 as SFDVKD. Trimming took off 6 bases at V and 0 bases at J, with 8 bases between the two ends. The CDR3 is 14 amino acids.

This clonotype was picked up a small number of times. V usage is TRBV10-3 and J usage is TRBJ2-1; 10 bases align to TRBD1. V shed 4 bases, J shed 8 bases, and the junction held 14 bases outside the gene matches. The CDR3 length is 17 residues. Germline CDR1 reads ENHRY; CDR2 reads SYGVKD. The chain's CDR3 is CAISGSGTGEGGHEQFF. CDR3 DNA sequence: TGTGCCATCAGTGGGTCTGGGACAGGGGAAGGAGGGCATGAGCAGTTCTTC.

The chain recombines TRBV7-2 with TRBJ2-3; no definite D call. The CDR3 is 13 residues long. From germline, CDR1 is SGHTA and CDR2 FQGNSA. V was trimmed by 5 bases and J by 4 bases, leaving 10 bases between them. CDR3 sequence (DNA): TGTGCCAGCAGCCAAGTTTACGCAGATACGCAGTATTTT. Protein: CASSQVYADTQYF.

The table lists this clonotype with many counts. This chain connects TRBV28 to TRBJ1-2; possibly TRBD1 for D (5 bases). This CDR3 is 13 amino acids long. Germline-derived CDR1 and CDR2 are MDHEN and SYDVKM. V was pared by 5 bases and J by 8 bases, with 15 bases between. The CDR3 loop reads CASSQSGPRGYTF. CDR3 bases: TGTGCCAGCAGTCAGTCGGGGCCGAGGGGCTACACCTTC.

The CDR3 spells CASRRGVNSPLHF. CDR3 coding DNA: TGTGCCAGCCGGCGGGGGGTGAATTCACCCCTCCACTTT. The chain has TRBV6-5 and TRBJ1-6, with D possibly matching TRBD1 (5 bases). V lost 8 bases to trimming and J lost 7 bases, with 12 bases between them. CDR1 is MNHEY and CDR2 is SVGAGI in the germline V gene. The CDR3 is made up of 13 amino acids.

The rearrangement links TRBV6-2 or TRBV6-3 to TRBJ2-3; 12 bases fit TRBD2. The CDR3 is made up of 16 amino acids. Germline CDR1 reads MNHEY; CDR2 reads SVGEGT. The V segment lost 6 bases and the J segment 2 bases; nucleotides outside the gene matches: 6. The CDR3 DNA reads TGTGCCAGCAGCCCCAGGACTAGCGGGGACACAGATACGCAGTATTTT. Translation: CASSPRTSGDTDTQYF.

V is TRBV20-1 and J is TRBJ2-5; a possible D gene is TRBD1 (8 bases). There are 18 residues in the CDR3. The germline V and J ends were trimmed by 1 base and 1 base, with 22 bases remaining between them. The germline gives CDR1 DFQATT, CDR2 SNEGSKA (reference sequence). The CDR3 spells CSARGGSHRGGTQETQYF. DNA of the CDR3: TGCAGTGCTAGAGGGGGCTCCCACAGGGGGGGCACCCAAGAGACCCAGTACTTC.

The V gene is TRBV10-3, the J gene TRBJ2-5; the D gene is possibly TRBD2 (7 bases). CDR1 and CDR2 from the germline V gene are ENHRY and SYGVKD. The CDR3 has 15 residues. V shed 6 bases and J shed 5 bases, with 19 bases lying between them. The DNA of the CDR3 is TGTGCCATCAGGGCCCGGGGGGCTGACGTGGAGACCCAGTACTTC. Encoded protein: CAIRARGADVETQYF.

This clonotype was observed a handful of times. This rearrangement joins TRBV20-1 to TRBJ1-1; D call uncertain. Trimming removed 5 bases at V and 2 bases at J, with 12 bases between. The V gene's germline CDR1 is DFQATT and CDR2 SNEGSKA (reference sequence). CDR3 length: 13 residues. The CDR3 nucleotides are TGCAGTGCTGATAGGCAGCGTAACACTGAAGCTTTCTTT. This encodes CSADRQRNTEAFF.

This clonotype was seen a handful of times. The chain uses TRBV7-2 and TRBJ2-7; D not certain. Germline CDR1 SGHTA, CDR2 FQGNSA. V was shortened by 5 bases and J by 3 bases, with 8 bases between the two germline ends. The CDR3 length is 12 residues. The CDR3 region is CASSPAFYEQYF. Written as DNA, the CDR3 is TGTGCCAGCAGCCCGGCGTTCTACGAGCAGTACTTC.

Ten or more counts support this clonotype. V and J are TRBV29-1 and TRBJ1-2, with D possibly matching TRBD1 (6 bases). CDR1 and CDR2 from the germline V gene are SQVTM and ANQGSEA. Deletions cut 3 bases from V and 8 bases from J, with 10 bases between. The CDR3 consists of 11 residues. This chain's CDR3 is CSVDPQGGYTF. In nucleotides, the CDR3 is TGCAGCGTTGATCCACAGGGCGGCTACACCTTC.

This clonotype was recorded a few times. CDR3 DNA: TGTGCCAGCAGCGTAGCGGGAATAAGCTCCTACGAGCAGTACTTC. Translation gives CASSVAGISSYEQYF. This sequence joins TRBV12-3 or TRBV12-4 and TRBJ2-7, with 8 positions matching TRBD2. This CDR3 is 15 amino acids long. J gave up 0 bases and V 6 bases, and 7 bases lay outside the gene matches.

This clonotype was counted ten times or more. The V call is TRBV6-5, the J call TRBJ1-3; D remains unclear. Germline V gives CDR1 MNHEY, CDR2 SVGAGI. Between the trimmed V and J ends, which lost 5 bases and 3 bases, there was a span of 8 bases. CDR3 length equals 13 residues. The CDR3 nucleotides read TGTGCCAGCAGTCCTCTATATGGAAACACCATATATTTT. As protein: CASSPLYGNTIYF.

At least ten counts were recorded for this clonotype. The V and J genes are TRBV3-1 and TRBJ1-6; 7 bases are shared with TRBD1. Germline CDR1 reads LGHDT; CDR2 reads YNNKEL (reference sequence). The ends lost 0 bases at V and 14 bases at J; junction bases unmatched: 7. The CDR3 is 14 amino acids. The CDR3 bases are TGTGCCAGCAGCCAAGAGGAGGGGGCCTCATCCCTCCACTTT. It encodes CASSQEEGASSLHF.